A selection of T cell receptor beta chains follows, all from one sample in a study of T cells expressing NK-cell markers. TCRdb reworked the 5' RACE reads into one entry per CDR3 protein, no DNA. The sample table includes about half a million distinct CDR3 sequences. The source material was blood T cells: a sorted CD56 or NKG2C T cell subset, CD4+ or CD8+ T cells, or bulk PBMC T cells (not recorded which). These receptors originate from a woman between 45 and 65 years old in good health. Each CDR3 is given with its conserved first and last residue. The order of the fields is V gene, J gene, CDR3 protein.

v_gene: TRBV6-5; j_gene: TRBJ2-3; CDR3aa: CASRGLAHTDTQYF
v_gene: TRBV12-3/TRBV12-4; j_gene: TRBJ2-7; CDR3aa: CASKKVGTGYHEQYF
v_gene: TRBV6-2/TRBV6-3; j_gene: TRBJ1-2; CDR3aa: CASTETGPTYGYTF
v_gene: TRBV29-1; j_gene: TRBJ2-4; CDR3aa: CSVVQGANIQYF
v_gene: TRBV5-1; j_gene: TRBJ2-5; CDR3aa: CASSLDGTGDGETQYF
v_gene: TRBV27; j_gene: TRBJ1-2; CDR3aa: CASSPGQLANYGYTF
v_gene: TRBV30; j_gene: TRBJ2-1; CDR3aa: CAWSVWWTSGGNEQFF
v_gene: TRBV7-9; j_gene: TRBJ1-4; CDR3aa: CASSWDGNNEKLFF
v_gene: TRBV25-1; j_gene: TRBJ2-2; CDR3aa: CAARTSLGELFF
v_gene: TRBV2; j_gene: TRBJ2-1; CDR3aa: CASSVTLRNEQFF
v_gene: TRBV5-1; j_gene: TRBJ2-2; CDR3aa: CASSLARGQGALSTGELFF
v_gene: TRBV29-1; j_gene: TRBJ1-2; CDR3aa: CSVPQQGARGYTF
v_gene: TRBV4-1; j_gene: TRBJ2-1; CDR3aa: CASSQDQGFDEQFF
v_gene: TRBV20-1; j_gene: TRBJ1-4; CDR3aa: CSAGTGGGKNEKLFF
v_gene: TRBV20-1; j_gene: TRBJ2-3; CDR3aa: CSAPTSGRPPTDTQYF
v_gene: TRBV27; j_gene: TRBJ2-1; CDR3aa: CASSLYEGAFLGEQFF
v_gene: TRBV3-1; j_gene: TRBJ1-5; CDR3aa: CASSHSGGRNQPQHF
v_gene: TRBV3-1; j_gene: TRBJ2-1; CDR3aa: CASSPKSRNEQFF
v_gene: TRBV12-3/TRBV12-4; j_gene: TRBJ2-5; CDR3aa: CASSFGTNEETQYF
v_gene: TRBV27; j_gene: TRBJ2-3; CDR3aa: CASSSQAGAGTDTQYF
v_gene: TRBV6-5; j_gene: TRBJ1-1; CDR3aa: CASSPGSTEAFF
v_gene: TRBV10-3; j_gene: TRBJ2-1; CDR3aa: CAISESVGTGFNEQFF
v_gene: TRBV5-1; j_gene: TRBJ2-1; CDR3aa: CASSSGLERNEQFF
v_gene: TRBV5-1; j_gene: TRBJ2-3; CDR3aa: CASSSPQGKGTDTQYF
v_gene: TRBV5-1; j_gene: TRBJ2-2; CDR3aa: CASSLVSTSTGELFF
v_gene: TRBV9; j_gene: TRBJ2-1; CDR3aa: CASSVVSSGYNEQFF
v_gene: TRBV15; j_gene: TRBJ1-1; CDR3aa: CATSRGVAGIRNTEAFF
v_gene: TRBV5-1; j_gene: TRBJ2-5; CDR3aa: CASSHLAAGAETQYF
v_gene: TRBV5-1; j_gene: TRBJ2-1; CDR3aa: CASSILTGETPIIGKMPNEQFF
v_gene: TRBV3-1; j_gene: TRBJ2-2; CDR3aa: CASSQNRGLAGNTGELFF
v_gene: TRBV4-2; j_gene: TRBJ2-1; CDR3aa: CASSRGLTQEQFF
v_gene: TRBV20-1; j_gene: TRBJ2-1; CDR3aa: CSWGVPPNEQFF
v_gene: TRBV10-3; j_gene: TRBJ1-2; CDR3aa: CAISENYGYTF